This TCR beta chain came from a study of response to subunit inactivated influenza vaccine. Findings and limits, study-wide: The authors offered the suggestion that each seasonal influenza vaccination recruits few new T cells.

CDR1 is SEHNR and CDR2 is FQNEAQ in the germline V gene (reference sequence). The V and J ends lost 1 base and 1 base respectively, with 14 bases between them. The CDR3 runs 16 residues. TCRdb re-called the RT-PCR reads through MiXCR, storing one row per CDR3 protein. This sample carries around 200,000 distinct CDR3 sequences, less than 15% of them seen once, and the ten largest clones take over 25%. Points on this clonotype: The antigen is not known.

These data are also associated with another study on T cells expressing NK-cell markers. That publication notes: Generation of TCR beta cDNA was performed by 5'RACE template switching incorporating UMIs. The TCR beta repertoires were obtained from sorted CD3+CD56+NKG2C+, CD3+CD56+NKG2C- and CD3+CD56-NKG2C+ T cells.

The receptor's source is a man in his fifties or sixties who received an inactivated influenza vaccine. V usage is TRBV7-9 and J usage is TRBJ2-7, with D possibly TRBD2 on 6 matching bases. The sequences come from CD8+ T cells sorted from PBMCs, collected about 11 days after vaccination. CDR3 nucleotides: TGTGCCAGCAGCTTAGGGGTGGGACTTGATTCCTACGAGCAGTACTTC. This gives the protein CASSLGVGLDSYEQYF.